This passage covers 32 T cell receptor beta chains from one sample sequenced in a study of cytomegalovirus exposure and HLA in healthy donors. PCR involved 60 Vbeta and 13 Jbeta primers. The data were produced by immunoSEQ multiplex PCR, yet TCRdb's version contains in-frame clones alone and is incomplete. The sample shows 150,000 to 200,000 clones, 84% of them seen only once. The sequenced material came from PBMCs. The receptor set was obtained from a man between 45 and 60 years old in good health and CMV-seropositive.

Worth noting for this clone: One end of the junction varies from germline; a read error may be responsible. The J gene is TRBJ2-7, the V gene TRBV6-6; D not resolved. Germline loops: CDR1 MNHNY, CDR2 SVGAGI (reference sequence). The length of the CDR3 is 11 residues. This chain's CDR3 is CASSYSDEQYF. The DNA of the CDR3 is TGTGCCAGCAGTTACTCCGACGAGCAGTACTTC.

The CDR3 coding sequence is TGCGCCAGCAGCCAAAGGACAGGCAGTGCCAACACTGGCGGGGCCAACGTCCTGACTTTC. The encoded protein is CASSQRTGSANTGGANVLTF. J is TRBJ2-6 and V is TRBV5-1; 7 bases are shared with TRBD1. Germline trimming cut 4 bases from V and 4 bases from J; bases unmatched to any gene: 20. The CDR3 spans 20 residues. CDR1 and CDR2 (germline): SGHRS, YFSETQ. Filled out from reference TRBV5-1 and TRBJ2-6, the complete variable domain reads KAGVTQTPRYLIKTRGQQVTLSCSPISGHRSVSWYQQTPGQGLQFLFEYFSETQRNKGNFPGRFSGRQFSNSRSEMNVSTLELGDSALYLCASSQRTGSANTGGANVLTFGAGSRLTVL.

As DNA, the CDR3 is TGTGCCACCCAAGGGACTTTACAAGAGACCCAGTACTTC. This gives the protein CATQGTLQETQYF. This chain connects TRBV2 to TRBJ2-5, with a possible D match to TRBD2 (6 bases). Trimming cost V 10 bases and J 2 bases, with 14 bases left between them. Germline CDR1 and CDR2: SNHLY and FYNNEI. The CDR3 length is 13 residues.

V and J are TRBV7-9 and TRBJ1-2; TRBD1 might be the D (6 bases). Trimming shortened V by 1 base and J by 0 bases, and 15 bases separated the two germline ends. CDR1 and CDR2 (germline): SEHNR, FQNEAQ (reference sequence). The CDR3 length is 17 residues. The CDR3 here is CASSLDRTGHPNYGYTF. The CDR3 DNA follows: TGTGCCAGCAGCTTAGATCGCACAGGGCACCCTAACTATGGCTACACCTTC.

This clone was observed once. The rearrangement uses TRBV27 and TRBJ1-5; TRBD1 agrees at 10 bases. Germline assignment: CDR1 MNHEY and CDR2 SMNVEV (reference sequence). The CDR3 loop spans 15 amino acids. The trim removed 4 bases at V and 11 bases at J, leaving 11 bases unmatched. The DNA for the CDR3 is TGTGCCAGCAGTTCGGGACAGGGGTCGAGTAGGGCCCAGCATTTT. Protein sequence: CASSSGQGSSRAQHF.

This clone has a handful of counts. The chain is built from TRBV2 and TRBJ2-1, with D perhaps TRBD2 (6 bases). V was trimmed by 8 bases and J by 9 bases, leaving 14 bases between them. The germline gives CDR1 SNHLY, CDR2 FYNNEI. There are 12 residues in the CDR3. The DNA for the CDR3 is TGTGCCAGCCCCCGAGGCGGGGTTGAGCAGTTCTTC. Its protein is CASPRGGVEQFF. The whole variable domain, filled in from reference TRBV2 and TRBJ2-1, reads EPEVTQTPSHQVTQMGQEVILRCVPISNHLYFYWYRQILGQKVEFLVSFYNNEISEKSEIFDDQFSVERPDGSNFTLKIRSTKLEDSAMYFCASPRGGVEQFFGPGTRLTVL.

This clone appeared a single time. The chain links TRBV5-1 to TRBJ1-3; a weak D match, TRBD1 (5 bases). V was pared by 6 bases and J by 1 base, with 11 bases between. Germline V gene lookup returns CDR1 SGHRS and CDR2 YFSETQ. The CDR3 covers 14 residues. As DNA, the CDR3 is TGCGCCAGCACCCCAGGGACTTCTGGAAACACCATATATTTT. Translated, it gives CASTPGTSGNTIYF.

This chain joins TRBV5-1 and TRBJ2-6; D uncertain. The V end lost 7 bases, the J end lost 3 bases, and 5 bases lay between the germline ends. This CDR3 has 12 residues. CDR1 is SGHRS, CDR2 YFSETQ, per germline. Written as DNA, the CDR3 is TGCGCCAGCGGAGATGGGGCCAACGTCCTGACTTTC. This encodes CASGDGANVLTF. The full variable domain, with the rest looked up from reference TRBV5-1 and TRBJ2-6, is KAGVTQTPRYLIKTRGQQVTLSCSPISGHRSVSWYQQTPGQGLQFLFEYFSETQRNKGNFPGRFSGRQFSNSRSEMNVSTLELGDSALYLCASGDGANVLTFGAGSRLTVL.

This clone was counted a few times. Here the CDR3 reads CASSRRTGGAGQPQHF. Here the CDR3 DNA reads TGTGCCAGCAGTCGGAGGACAGGGGGCGCAGGTCAGCCCCAGCATTTT. V is TRBV27 and J is TRBJ1-5; 11 bases match TRBD1. The trim removed 5 bases at V and 6 bases at J, leaving 9 bases unmatched. The V gene's germline CDR1 is MNHEY and CDR2 SMNVEV (reference sequence). The CDR3 covers 16 residues.

The DNA for the CDR3 is TGCGCCAGCAGCTTGGGAACAGCAAATAGCAATCAGCCCCAGCATTTT. The encoded protein is CASSLGTANSNQPQHF. The V and J genes are TRBV5-1 and TRBJ1-5; D is ambiguous. CDR3 length: 16 residues. V lost 0 bases to trimming and J lost 0 bases, with 10 bases between them. Germline values: CDR1 SGHRS, CDR2 YFSETQ.

V usage is TRBV18 and J usage is TRBJ2-1; 11 nucleotides match TRBD2. Unmatched junction bases numbered 6, after V lost 3 bases and J lost 5 bases. The CDR3 covers 16 residues. CDR1 KGHSH and CDR2 LQKENI come from the germline V gene. For the CDR3, the DNA is TGTGCCAGCTCACCTCCGGGACTAGCGGTTCACAATGAGCAGTTCTTC. This encodes CASSPPGLAVHNEQFF.

This chain connects TRBV2 to TRBJ2-5; 13 nucleotides agree with TRBD2. Trimming at V came to 7 bases and at J to 5 bases, leaving 13 bases not matched to a gene. Germline CDR1 reads SNHLY; CDR2 reads FYNNEI. The CDR3 contains 17 residues. The DNA of the CDR3 is TGTGCCAGCAAGGAGGGTCCGACTAGCGGGGGGTGGGAGACCCAGTACTTC. Translation gives CASKEGPTSGGWETQYF.

In this sample, this clone turned up once. The CDR3 here is CASSVGRGTGELFF. The CDR3 nucleotides read TGTGCCAGCAGTGTGGGCAGGGGAACCGGGGAGCTGTTTTTT. The J gene is TRBJ2-2, the V gene TRBV6-1, with D perhaps matching TRBD1 (6 bases). With 4 bases removed from V and 5 bases from J, the gap between germline ends came to 11 bases. This CDR3 region has 14 residues. Germline assignment: CDR1 MNHNS and CDR2 SASEGT.

The gene calls are TRBV15 and TRBJ2-3; TRBD1 matches at 10 bases. Germline CDR1 LNHNV, CDR2 YYDKDF (reference sequence). V lost 8 bases and J lost 5; bases outside the gene matches: 7. The CDR3 is made up of 14 amino acids. CDR3 sequence reads: CATSTGGPGDTQYF. The CDR3 DNA is TGTGCCACCTCGACAGGGGGCCCAGGAGATACGCAGTATTTT. Full variable domain (missing parts from reference TRBV15 and TRBJ2-3): DAMVIQNPRYQVTQFGKPVTLSCSQTLNHNVMYWYQQKSSQAPKLLFHYYDKDFNNEADTPDNFQSRRPNTSFCFLDIRSPGLGDTAMYLCATSTGGPGDTQYFGPGTRLTVL.

The rearrangement joins TRBV18 to TRBJ1-2, with D possibly TRBD1 on 6 matching bases. Germline V gene sequence: CDR1 KGHSH, CDR2 LQKENI. V was pared by 5 bases and J by 0 bases, with 10 bases between. This CDR3 spans 14 amino acids. The CDR3 loop reads CASSGGPANYGYTF. As DNA, the CDR3 is TGTGCCAGCTCAGGGGGCCCGGCTAACTATGGCTACACCTTC.

The genes are TRBV5-6 and TRBJ2-5; 7 bases are a match to TRBD1. CDR1 is SGHDT and CDR2 is YYEEEE in the germline V gene. V was clipped by 4 bases and J by 2 bases; unmatched bases: 8. This CDR3 comprises 15 residues. CDR3 nucleotide sequence: TGTGCCAGCAGCCTACAGGGGCGGCCACAAGAGACCCAGTACTTC. It is translated as CASSLQGRPQETQYF.

The chain has TRBV14 and TRBJ2-1; D remains unclear. There are 12 residues in the CDR3. Germline V gives CDR1 SGHDN, CDR2 FVKESK. Trimming removed 4 bases from V and 6 bases from J, with 7 bases in between. Written as DNA, the CDR3 is TGTGCCAGCAGCCCTCGCGTCAATGAGCAGTTCTTC. This sequence encodes CASSPRVNEQFF. Looking up the rest from reference TRBV14 and TRBJ2-1 gives the full variable domain: EAGVTQFPSHSVIEKGQTVTLRCDPISGHDNLYWYRRVMGKEIKFLLHFVKESKQDESGMPNNRFLAERTGGTYSTLKVQPAELEDSGVYFCASSPRVNEQFFGPGTRLTVL.

The J gene is TRBJ2-3, the V gene TRBV9; 11 positions match TRBD2. With V trimmed by 7 bases and J by 6 bases, 16 bases remained unmatched. The CDR3 covers 17 residues. The V gene's germline CDR1 is SGDLS and CDR2 YYNGEE. The CDR3 bases are TGTGCCAGCCACAATGGGGAGGGACTAGCGGAATATGATACGCAGTATTTT. Its translation: CASHNGEGLAEYDTQYF.

CDR3 protein: CASSLDPSDITQYF. CDR3 in DNA: TGTGCCAGCAGCTTAGATCCCTCGGACATTACGCAGTATTTT. The gene calls are TRBV11-3 and TRBJ2-3, with D maybe TRBD1 (5 bases). Germline CDR1 and CDR2: SGHNT and YENEEA. The CDR3 covers 14 residues. V was cut by 0 bases and J by 8 bases, with 12 bases left in between.

V is TRBV6-5 and J is TRBJ1-1; a weak D match, TRBD1 (6 bases). Deletions cut 2 bases from V and 6 bases from J, with 10 bases between. The CDR3 is made up of 13 amino acids. Germline CDR1 reads MNHEY; CDR2 reads SVGAGI. CDR3 region: CASSYDRFAEAFF. The CDR3 DNA reads as TGTGCCAGCAGTTACGACAGGTTTGCTGAAGCTTTCTTT.

As for this clone: Other DNA sequences in this specimen translate into the identical CDR3. The chain carries TRBV6-4 and TRBJ2-6; D unresolved. The CDR3 extends over 14 amino acids. Deletions cut 5 bases from V and 0 bases from J, with 5 bases between. From germline, CDR1 is MRHNA and CDR2 SNTAGT. The DNA of the CDR3 is TGTGCCAGCAGTTCGAGCTCTGGGGCCAACGTCCTGACTTTC. Its protein product is CASSSSSGANVLTF.

The chain has TRBV10-2 and TRBJ1-3; no clear D. V shed 8 bases and J shed 0 bases, with 8 bases lying between them. Per the germline V gene, CDR1 is WSHSY and CDR2 is SAAADI. The CDR3 totals 13 residues. The CDR3 spells CASRGDSGNTIYF. The DNA of the CDR3 is TGCGCCAGCCGGGGAGACTCTGGAAACACCATATATTTT.

The chain employs TRBV5-1 and TRBJ2-2; the match to TRBD1 covers 8 bases. Losses at the gene ends were 0 bases for V and 4 bases for J; bases not matched to a gene: 8. This CDR3 has 17 residues. Germline V gene lookup returns CDR1 SGHRS and CDR2 YFSETQ. CDR3 in amino acids: CASSLGSGGASTGELFF. The CDR3 nucleotides are TGCGCCAGCAGCTTGGGGTCAGGGGGCGCGAGCACCGGGGAGCTGTTTTTT.

The chain links TRBV9 to TRBJ2-3, with D tentatively TRBD2 (6 bases). Germline V gives CDR1 SGDLS, CDR2 YYNGEE. V shed 0 bases and J shed 8 bases, with 10 bases lying between them. CDR3 length equals 13 residues. The CDR3 bases are TGTGCCAGCAGCGTAGTCGAGGGAGGTACGCAGTATTTT. Translated, it gives CASSVVEGGTQYF.

This clone was recorded a few times. This chain links TRBV6-6 with TRBJ2-3; D is possibly TRBD2 (6 bases). V lost 6 bases to trimming and J lost 6 bases, with 19 bases between them. Germline values: CDR1 MNHNY, CDR2 SVGAGI (reference sequence). The CDR3 is 15 residues long. The CDR3 spells CASSHRRREGDTQYF. The CDR3 DNA reads TGTGCCAGCAGCCACAGGAGGAGGGAAGGCGATACGCAGTATTTT.

J is TRBJ2-4 and V is TRBV19; 10 nucleotides align to TRBD1. J was trimmed by 6 bases and V by 5 bases; bases with no gene match: 7. The length of the CDR3 is 15 residues. CDR1 and CDR2 (germline): LNHDA, SQIVND (reference sequence). The CDR3 loop is CASSLRRTGGNIQYF. CDR3 nucleotide sequence: TGTGCCAGTAGTCTTCGCCGGACAGGGGGAAACATTCAGTACTTC.

The chain combines TRBV11-2 with TRBJ1-2; D gene ambiguous. With 0 bases removed from V and 5 bases from J, the gap between germline ends came to 7 bases. The CDR3 is 13 residues long. Germline V gene lookup returns CDR1 SGHAT and CDR2 FQNNGV. CDR3 loop: CASSLEQPYGYTF. The CDR3 region has the DNA TGTGCCAGCAGCTTAGAACAGCCTTATGGCTACACCTTC.

The chain is built from TRBV25-1 and TRBJ2-3; D is possibly TRBD1 (6 bases). V was clipped by 6 bases and J by 5 bases, with 15 bases between them. The CDR3 length is 14 residues. Germline assignment: CDR1 MGHDK and CDR2 SYGVNS. The CDR3 region is CASSERGRGDTQYF. The CDR3 DNA reads TGTGCCAGCAGCGAAAGGGGGAGAGGAGATACGCAGTATTTT.

This chain joins TRBV9 and TRBJ2-3; 8 bases align to TRBD2. This CDR3 spans 16 amino acids. J lost 4 bases, V lost 1 base, and 8 bases had no gene match. Germline V CDR1 and CDR2: SGDLS, YYNGEE. The chain's CDR3 is CASSVSLSGGADTQYF. The DNA of the CDR3 is TGTGCCAGCAGCGTAAGCCTGAGCGGGGGCGCAGATACGCAGTATTTT.

This clone has just one count. The chain uses TRBV10-2 and TRBJ2-2; the D is unclear. The V gene lost 3 bases and the J gene lost 6 bases, with 11 bases spanning the gap. The germline gives CDR1 WSHSY, CDR2 SAAADI. This CDR3 spans 14 amino acids. In nucleotides, the CDR3 is TGCGCCAGCAGTGACCTCCTGGCCCCCGGGGAGCTGTTTTTT. This sequence encodes CASSDLLAPGELFF.

V is TRBV6-5 and J is TRBJ2-5; 12 bases fit TRBD1. Per the germline V gene, CDR1 is MNHEY and CDR2 is SVGAGI. The CDR3 runs 15 residues. The junction had 5 bases not matched to a gene; V was cut back by 5 bases and J by 4 bases. CDR3 sequence reads: CASSTAGQGAETQYF. The CDR3 DNA is TGTGCCAGCAGTACAGCGGGACAGGGGGCAGAGACCCAGTACTTC.

The chain joins TRBV25-1 to TRBJ1-4, with TRBD1 matching 7 bases. The CDR3 length is 13 residues. V gave up 7 bases and J gave up 2 bases; unmatched junction bases: 1. The germline gives CDR1 MGHDK, CDR2 SYGVNS. The CDR3: CASTTGTNEKLFF. The CDR3 nucleotides read TGTGCCAGCACGACAGGGACTAATGAAAAACTGTTTTTT.